This record covers a single T cell receptor beta chain. There are a few counts of this clonotype. No cognate antigen has been identified for it. Base-call qualities are not available, and no considerably larger clone is one nucleotide away. The time point label of this sample denotes: technical triplicate 2. For unsorted PBMC libraries, 2 million PBMCs were used after storage in RNAlater at -80 degrees C until RNA extraction. Peripheral blood was subjected to Ficoll-Hypaque density gradient centrifugation to isolate PBMCs, which were then cryopreserved in liquid nitrogen. This entry is derived from a study of neurological immune-mediated disorders (dated 2019 in TCRdb). For context, the study as a whole: Peripheral blood TCR-beta repertoires from HTLV-I-associated myelopathy (HAM/TSP) patients, multiple sclerosis patients and healthy controls were compared by UMI-based sequencing. Alongside PBMC samples, the set of fewer than 110 TCR-beta libraries contained longitudinal samples, technical triplicates, and paired CD4+ and CD8+ T-cell subsets that had been sorted. Technical triplicate libraries were sequenced to precisely calculate how much the frequency of each individual clone varied. The cohort included some 66 subjects: approximately 14 with HAM/TSP, roughly 34 with multiple sclerosis, and approximately 20 healthy controls.

General findings and caveats noted by the study authors: Expanded clones from different subjects shared no identical CDR3 amino acid sequences, which suggests that TCR-beta repertoires were private in all groups. TCR clonal expansion was highest in HAM/TSP patients and lowest in MS patients, with MS patients falling below even healthy controls.

cDNA synthesis used template-switch 5'RACE with a primer carrying a 10-nucleotide random unique molecular identifier tagging each TCR transcript. Each sequencing run produced over 190 million TCR-beta sequences covering 15-18 subjects. Total RNA was extracted with the RNeasy kit. The KAPA Real-time Library Amplification kit was used to amplify TCR-beta VDJ regions with primers targeting the TCR constant region and the 5'RACE anchor. Sample indexes and Illumina adaptors were added in a first PCR, after which library yield was increased in a second PCR. The roughly 650 bp TCR product was size-selected on a 2% E-gel SizeSelection system after Ampure bead purification. Library quality was checked on a Bioanalyzer, concentration was measured with Qubit, and libraries were quantified with the Kapa Library Quantification kit before pooling. Paired-end 2 x 150 bp sequencing of the libraries was performed on an Illumina HiSeq 2500. To increase sequence diversity, about 25-31% phiX was spiked into each library pool. As for how the authors treated the data: Quality-filtered reads were processed with the UMI-based MiGEC pipeline, which removed over 80% of raw TCR sequences during error correction. IMGT germline references were used for aligning VDJ genes, and each clonotype was defined as a unique CDR3 amino acid sequence together with its V-J genes. VDJtools evaluated clonal expansion, Shannon diversity and CDR3 relatedness (CalcPairwiseDistances, ClusterSamples); CLCbio workbench built phylogenetic trees. Expanded clones were defined as having at least 8 unique UMIs, based on coefficient-of-variation modelling across technical triplicates. TCRdb reprocessing: public reads trimmed at Q25 with fastp, clones called with MiXCR, in-frame beta chains kept. When rows share a CDR3 protein, they turn into one entry using the most common DNA and genes. The authors' filters were not applied to this entry. Recorded for this sample are more than 50,000 distinct CDR3 sequences; more than 20% of them occurred a single time. Over 4.5% of the sample is taken by the ten largest.

The junction shows trimming of 6 bases on V and 5 bases on J, and the gene matches do not reach 10 bases of it. The CDR3 numbers 14 residues from cysteine through phenylalanine. Only the CDR3 region is kept as DNA, spanning 42 bases read in frame from base 1. CDR1 is given as DFQATT and CDR2 as SNEGSKA, both from the germline V gene (reference sequence). Sequences were obtained from PBMCs. The TCR was taken from a man in his sixties with HTLV-1-associated myelopathy (HAM/TSP). The rearrangement joined TRBV20-1 to TRBJ2-1, and 7 bases in between align with TRBD2. The CDR3: CSARGLIGDNEQFF. Here is the DNA: TGCAGTGCGCGGGGACTAATAGGAGACAATGAGCAGTTCTTC.